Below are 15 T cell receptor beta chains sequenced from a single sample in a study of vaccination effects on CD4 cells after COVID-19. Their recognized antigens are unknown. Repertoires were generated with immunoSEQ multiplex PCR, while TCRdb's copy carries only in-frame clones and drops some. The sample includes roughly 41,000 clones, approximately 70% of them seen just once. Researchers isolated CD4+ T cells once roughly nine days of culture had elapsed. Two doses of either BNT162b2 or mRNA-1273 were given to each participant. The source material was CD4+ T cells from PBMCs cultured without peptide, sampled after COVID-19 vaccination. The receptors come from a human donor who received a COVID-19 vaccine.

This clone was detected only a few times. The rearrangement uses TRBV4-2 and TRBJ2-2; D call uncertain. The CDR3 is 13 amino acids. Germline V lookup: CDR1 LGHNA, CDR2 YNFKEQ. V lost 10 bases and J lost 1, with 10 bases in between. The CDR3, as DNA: TGTGCCACCACCCCGGGGAACACCGGGGAGCTGTTTTTT. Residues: CATTPGNTGELFF.

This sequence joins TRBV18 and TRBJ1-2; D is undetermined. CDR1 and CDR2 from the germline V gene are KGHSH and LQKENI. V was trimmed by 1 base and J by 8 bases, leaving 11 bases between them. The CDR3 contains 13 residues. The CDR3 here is CASSPRDSAGYTF. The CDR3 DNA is TGTGCCAGCTCACCACGGGATTCCGCGGGCTACACCTTC. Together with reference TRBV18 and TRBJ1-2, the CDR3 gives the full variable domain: NAGVMQNPRHLVRRRGQEARLRCSPMKGHSHVYWYRQLPEEGLKFMVYLQKENIIDESGMPKERFSAEFPKEGPSILRIQQVVRGDSAAYFCASSPRDSAGYTFGSGTRLTVV.

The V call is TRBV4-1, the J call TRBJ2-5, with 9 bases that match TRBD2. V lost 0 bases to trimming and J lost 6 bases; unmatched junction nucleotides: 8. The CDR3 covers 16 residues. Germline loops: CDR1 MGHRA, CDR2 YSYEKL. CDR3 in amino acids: CASSQEGAGGGKTQYF. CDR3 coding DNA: TGCGCCAGCAGCCAAGAAGGAGCGGGGGGCGGGAAGACCCAGTACTTC.

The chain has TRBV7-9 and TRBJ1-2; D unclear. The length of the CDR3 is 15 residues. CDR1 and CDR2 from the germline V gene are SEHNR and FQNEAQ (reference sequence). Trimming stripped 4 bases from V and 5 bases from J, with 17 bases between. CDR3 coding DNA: TGTGCCAGCAGCTCGCTGGGCTTCGCGCCTTATGGCTACACCTTC. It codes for CASSSLGFAPYGYTF.

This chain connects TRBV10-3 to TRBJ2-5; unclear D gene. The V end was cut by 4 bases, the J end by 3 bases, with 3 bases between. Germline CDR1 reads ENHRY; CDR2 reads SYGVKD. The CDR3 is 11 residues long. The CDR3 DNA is TGTGCCATCAGTGTTAAAGAGACCCAGTACTTC. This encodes CAISVKETQYF.

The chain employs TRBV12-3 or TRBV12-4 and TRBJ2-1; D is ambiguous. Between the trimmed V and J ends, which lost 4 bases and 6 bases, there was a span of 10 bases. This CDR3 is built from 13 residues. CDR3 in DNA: TGTGCCAGCAGTTGGGGATCTAGCAATGAGCAGTTCTTC. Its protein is CASSWGSSNEQFF.

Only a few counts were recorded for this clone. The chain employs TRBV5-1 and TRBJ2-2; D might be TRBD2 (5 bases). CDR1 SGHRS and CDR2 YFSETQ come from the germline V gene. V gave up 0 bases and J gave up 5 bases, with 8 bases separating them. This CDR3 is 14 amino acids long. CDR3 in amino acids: CASSLDTRTGELFF. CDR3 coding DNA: TGCGCCAGCAGCTTGGACACTAGGACCGGGGAGCTGTTTTTT.

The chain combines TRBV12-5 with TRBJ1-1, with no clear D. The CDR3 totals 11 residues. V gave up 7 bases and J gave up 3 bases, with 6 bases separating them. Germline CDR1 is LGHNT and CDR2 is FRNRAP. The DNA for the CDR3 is TGTGCTAGTGCCGAGTACACTGAAGCTTTCTTT. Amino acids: CASAEYTEAFF.

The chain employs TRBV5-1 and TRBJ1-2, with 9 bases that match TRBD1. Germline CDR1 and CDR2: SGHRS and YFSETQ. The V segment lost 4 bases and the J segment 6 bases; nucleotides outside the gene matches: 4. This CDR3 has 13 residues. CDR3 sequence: CASSRWTGDGYTF. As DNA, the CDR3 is TGCGCCAGCAGCCGCTGGACAGGGGATGGCTACACCTTC.

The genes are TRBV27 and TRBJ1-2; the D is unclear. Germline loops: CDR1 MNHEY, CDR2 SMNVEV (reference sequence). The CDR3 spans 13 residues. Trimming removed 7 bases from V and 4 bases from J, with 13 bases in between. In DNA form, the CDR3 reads TGTGCCAGCAAACCCGCAGATATCTATGGCTACACCTTC. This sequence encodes CASKPADIYGYTF.

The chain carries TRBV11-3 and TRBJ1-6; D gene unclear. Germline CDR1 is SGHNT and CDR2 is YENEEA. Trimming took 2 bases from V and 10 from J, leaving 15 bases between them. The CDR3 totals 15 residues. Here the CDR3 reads CASSLSGVVKSPLHF. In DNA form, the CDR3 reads TGTGCCAGCAGCTTAAGTGGGGTTGTGAAATCACCCCTCCACTTT. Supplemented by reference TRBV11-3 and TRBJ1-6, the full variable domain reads EAGVVQSPRYKIIEKKQPVAFWCNPISGHNTLYWYLQNLGQGPELLIRYENEEAVDDSQLPKDRFSAERLKGVDSTLKIQPAELGDSAVYLCASSLSGVVKSPLHFGNGTRLTVT.

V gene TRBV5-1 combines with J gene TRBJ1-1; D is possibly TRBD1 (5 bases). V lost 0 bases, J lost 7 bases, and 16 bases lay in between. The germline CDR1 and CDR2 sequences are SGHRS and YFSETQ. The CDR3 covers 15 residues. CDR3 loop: CASSLEAGRRNEAFF. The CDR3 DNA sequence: TGCGCCAGCAGCTTGGAGGCAGGGCGACGGAATGAAGCTTTCTTT.

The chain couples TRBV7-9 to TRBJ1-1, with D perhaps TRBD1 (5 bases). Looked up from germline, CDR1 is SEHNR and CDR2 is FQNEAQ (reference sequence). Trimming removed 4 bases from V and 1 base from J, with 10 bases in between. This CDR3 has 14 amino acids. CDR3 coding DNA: TGTGCCAGCAGCTCGGGGAGGGGGAACACTGAAGCTTTCTTT. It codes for CASSSGRGNTEAFF.

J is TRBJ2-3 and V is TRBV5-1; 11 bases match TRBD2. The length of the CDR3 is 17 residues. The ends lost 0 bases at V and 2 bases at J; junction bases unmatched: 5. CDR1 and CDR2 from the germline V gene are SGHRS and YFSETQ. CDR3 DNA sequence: TGCGCCAGCAGCTTGGGTGGGACTAGCGGACCCACAGATACGCAGTATTTT. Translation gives CASSLGGTSGPTDTQYF.

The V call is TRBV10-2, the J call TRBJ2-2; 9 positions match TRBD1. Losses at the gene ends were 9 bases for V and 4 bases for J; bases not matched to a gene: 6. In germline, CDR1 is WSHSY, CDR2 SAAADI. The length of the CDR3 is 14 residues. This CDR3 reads CASLQGAGTGELFF. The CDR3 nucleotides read TGCGCCAGTCTACAGGGGGCAGGCACCGGGGAGCTGTTTTTT.